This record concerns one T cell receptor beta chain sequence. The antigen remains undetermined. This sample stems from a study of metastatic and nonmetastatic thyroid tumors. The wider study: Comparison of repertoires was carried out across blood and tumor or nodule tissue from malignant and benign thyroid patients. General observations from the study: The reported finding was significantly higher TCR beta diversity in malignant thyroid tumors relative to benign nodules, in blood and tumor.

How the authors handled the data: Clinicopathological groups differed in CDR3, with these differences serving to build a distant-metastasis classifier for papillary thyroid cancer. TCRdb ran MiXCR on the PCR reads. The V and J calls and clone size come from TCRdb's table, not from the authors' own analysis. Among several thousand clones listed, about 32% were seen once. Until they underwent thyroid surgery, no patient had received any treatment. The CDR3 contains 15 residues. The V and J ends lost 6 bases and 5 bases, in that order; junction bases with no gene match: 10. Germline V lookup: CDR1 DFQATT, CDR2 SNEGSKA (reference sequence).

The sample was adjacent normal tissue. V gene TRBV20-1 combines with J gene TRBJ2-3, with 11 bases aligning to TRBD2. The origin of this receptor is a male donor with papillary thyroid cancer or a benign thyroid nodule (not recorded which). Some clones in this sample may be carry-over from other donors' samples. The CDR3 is CSAVTSGRKGDTQYF. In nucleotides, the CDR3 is TGCAGTGCGGTAACTAGCGGGAGAAAAGGAGATACGCAGTATTTT.